This T cell receptor (beta chain) originates from a study of blood T cell repertoires in COVID-19. At the level of the study: T cells, B-cell-depleted T cells, or PBMCs supplied cDNA or gDNA.

V lost 4 bases and J lost 5, with 11 bases in between. Germline V gene sequence: CDR1 MNHEY, CDR2 SVGEGT. This CDR3 comprises 14 residues. A single count supports this clone. Methods used by the authors: Using reference gene primer amplification, nucleated cell counts were estimated. Clones were sequenced by immunoSEQ multiplex PCR, and TCRdb holds only the in-frame ones, with some missing. V, J and clone size were drawn from that table, and D and trimming were deduced from the DNA. The repertoire consists of some 460,000 clones, with around 90% occurring once and the leading ten covering about 2%. Participant-given clinical history determined each cohort assignment.

The chain couples TRBV6-2 or TRBV6-3 to TRBJ2-2, with D possibly matching TRBD2 (5 bases). Sequenced sample: PBMCs or T cells enriched from blood (not recorded which). The clonotype originates from a young woman with acute COVID-19. As DNA, the CDR3 is TGTGCCAGCAGTTCCGGCAGAGGGACCGGGGAGCTGTTTTTT. Its protein product is CASSSGRGTGELFF.